This T cell receptor (beta chain) appears in the sequencing data of a study of blood T cell repertoires in COVID-19. About the research overall: The samples span acute and convalescent COVID-19 from the United States, Italy and Spain. PBMCs, B-cell-depleted T cells, or T cells provided the cDNA or gDNA that made up the material.

Germline V CDR1 and CDR2: WSHSY, SAAADI. This CDR3 contains 13 residues. V was trimmed by 5 bases and J by 5 bases, leaving 12 bases between them. The protocol was immunoSEQ multiplex PCR, while the TCRdb copy is restricted to in-frame clones and leaves out a portion. This table has some 200,000 clones, roughly 81% appearing once. The sample taken for sequencing was peripheral blood. The chain recombines TRBV10-2 with TRBJ1-2, with unresolved D. The sequence was collected from a man aged 50-59 years who had recovered from COVID-19. CDR3 bases: TGCGCCAGCAGTTCAAACAAGGAGTATGGCTACACCTTC. It encodes CASSSNKEYGYTF.